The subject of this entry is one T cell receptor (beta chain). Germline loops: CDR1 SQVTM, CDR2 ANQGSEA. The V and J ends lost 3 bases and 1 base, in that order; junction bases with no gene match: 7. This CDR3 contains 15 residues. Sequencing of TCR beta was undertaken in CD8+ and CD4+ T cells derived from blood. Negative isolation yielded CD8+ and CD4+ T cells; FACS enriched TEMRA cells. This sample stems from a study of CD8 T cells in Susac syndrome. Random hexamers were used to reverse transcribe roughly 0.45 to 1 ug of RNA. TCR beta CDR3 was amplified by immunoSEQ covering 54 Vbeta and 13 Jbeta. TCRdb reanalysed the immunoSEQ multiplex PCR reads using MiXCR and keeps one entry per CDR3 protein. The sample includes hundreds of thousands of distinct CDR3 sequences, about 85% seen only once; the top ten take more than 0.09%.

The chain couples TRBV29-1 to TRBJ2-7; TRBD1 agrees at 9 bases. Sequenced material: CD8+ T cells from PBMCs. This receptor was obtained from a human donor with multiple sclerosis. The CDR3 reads CSVESQTGGSYEQYF. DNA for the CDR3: TGCAGCGTTGAGTCTCAGACAGGGGGTTCCTACGAGCAGTACTTC.